One T cell receptor (beta chain) is described in this entry. This record comes from a study of OX40 agonist ivuxolimab in advanced cancers. Only in-frame clones appear in the TCRdb table, and some are missing; sequencing was by immunoSEQ multiplex PCR. Of approximately 18,000 clones listed, roughly four fifths were seen once; the top ten hold more than 2%. Patients were ruled out by autoimmune disease history or systemic immunosuppression. At baseline, cycle 4 day 1, and cycle 7 day 1, blood was sampled. This CDR3 has 19 amino acids. Trimming took 2 bases from V and 2 from J; bases not matched to a gene: 9. Per germline, CDR1 ENHRY and CDR2 SYGVKD.

This receptor was obtained from an adult with an advanced solid tumor such as melanoma, head and neck, liver or kidney cancer. Material: CD4+ or CD8+ T cells sorted from blood, obtained in a trial of the OX40 agonist ivuxolimab. The chain uses TRBV10-3 and TRBJ2-7; the match to TRBD2 covers 16 bases. The CDR3 bases are TGTGCCATCAGTGAGGGGGTCGGGACTAGCGGGAGGGCAGCCTACGAGCAGTACTTC. As protein: CAISEGVGTSGRAAYEQYF.